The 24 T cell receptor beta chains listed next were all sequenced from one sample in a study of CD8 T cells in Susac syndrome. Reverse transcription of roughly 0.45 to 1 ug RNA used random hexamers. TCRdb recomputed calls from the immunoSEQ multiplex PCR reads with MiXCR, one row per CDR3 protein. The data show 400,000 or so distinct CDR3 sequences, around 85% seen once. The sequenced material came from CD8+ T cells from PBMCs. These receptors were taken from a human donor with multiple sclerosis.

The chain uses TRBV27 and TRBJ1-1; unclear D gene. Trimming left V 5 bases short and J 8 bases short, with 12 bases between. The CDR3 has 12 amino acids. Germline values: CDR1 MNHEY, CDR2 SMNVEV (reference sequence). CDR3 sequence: CASSAPPGEAFF. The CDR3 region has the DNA TGTGCCAGCAGTGCACCCCCTGGGGAAGCTTTCTTT.

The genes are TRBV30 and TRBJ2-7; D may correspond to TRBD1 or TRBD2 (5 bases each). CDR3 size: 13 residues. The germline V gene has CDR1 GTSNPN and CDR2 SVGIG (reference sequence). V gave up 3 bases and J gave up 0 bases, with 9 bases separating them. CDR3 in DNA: TGTGCCTGGAGGAGGGACGCCTCCTACGAGCAGTACTTC. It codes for CAWRRDASYEQYF.

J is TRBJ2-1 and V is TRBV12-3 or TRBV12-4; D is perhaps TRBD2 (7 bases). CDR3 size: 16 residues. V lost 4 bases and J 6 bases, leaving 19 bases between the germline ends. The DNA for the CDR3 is TGTGCCAGCAGTTCCTGGCTTAGGGGGGGAGGCAATGAGCAGTTCTTC. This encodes CASSSWLRGGGNEQFF.

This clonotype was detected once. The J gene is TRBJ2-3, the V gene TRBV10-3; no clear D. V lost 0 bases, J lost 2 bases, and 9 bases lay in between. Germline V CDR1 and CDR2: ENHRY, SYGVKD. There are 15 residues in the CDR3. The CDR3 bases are TGTGCCATCAGTGAGTCGCAGCAGGACACAGATACGCAGTATTTT. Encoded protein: CAISESQQDTDTQYF.

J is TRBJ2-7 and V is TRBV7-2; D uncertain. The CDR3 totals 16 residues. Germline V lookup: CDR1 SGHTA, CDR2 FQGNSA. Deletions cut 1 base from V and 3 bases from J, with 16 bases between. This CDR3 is CASSLENSEEGYEQYF. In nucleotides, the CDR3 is TGTGCCAGCAGCTTAGAGAACTCAGAAGAAGGCTACGAGCAGTACTTC.

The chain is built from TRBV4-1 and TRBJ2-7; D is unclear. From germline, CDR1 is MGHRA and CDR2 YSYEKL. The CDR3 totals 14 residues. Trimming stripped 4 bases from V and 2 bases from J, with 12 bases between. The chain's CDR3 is CASSLGNYAYEQYF. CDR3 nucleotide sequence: TGCGCCAGCAGCCTAGGAAACTACGCCTACGAGCAGTACTTC.

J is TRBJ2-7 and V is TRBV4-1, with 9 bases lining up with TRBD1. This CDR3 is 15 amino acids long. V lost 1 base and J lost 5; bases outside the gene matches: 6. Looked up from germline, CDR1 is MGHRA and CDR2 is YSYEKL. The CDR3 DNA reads TGCGCCAGCAGCCAAGTGGGACAGGGTAAGGACGAGCAGTACTTC. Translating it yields CASSQVGQGKDEQYF.

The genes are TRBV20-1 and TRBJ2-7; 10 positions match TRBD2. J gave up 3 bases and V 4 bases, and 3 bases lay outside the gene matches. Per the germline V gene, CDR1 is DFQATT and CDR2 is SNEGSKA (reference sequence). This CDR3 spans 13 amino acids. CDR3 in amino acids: CSAMTSGHYEQYF. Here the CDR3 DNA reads TGCAGTGCTATGACTAGCGGGCACTACGAGCAGTACTTC.

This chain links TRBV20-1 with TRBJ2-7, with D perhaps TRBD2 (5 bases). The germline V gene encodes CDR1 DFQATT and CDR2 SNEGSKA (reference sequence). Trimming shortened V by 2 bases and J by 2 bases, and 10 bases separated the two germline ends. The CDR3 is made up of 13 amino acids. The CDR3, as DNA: TGCAGTGCTAGACCCGACGGGACCTACGAGCAGTACTTC. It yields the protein CSARPDGTYEQYF.

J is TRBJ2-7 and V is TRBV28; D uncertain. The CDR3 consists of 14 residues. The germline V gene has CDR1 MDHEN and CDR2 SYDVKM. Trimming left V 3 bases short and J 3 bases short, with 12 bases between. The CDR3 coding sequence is TGTGCCAGCAGTTTTGTGAGCCTGGGCTACGAGCAGTACTTC. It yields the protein CASSFVSLGYEQYF.

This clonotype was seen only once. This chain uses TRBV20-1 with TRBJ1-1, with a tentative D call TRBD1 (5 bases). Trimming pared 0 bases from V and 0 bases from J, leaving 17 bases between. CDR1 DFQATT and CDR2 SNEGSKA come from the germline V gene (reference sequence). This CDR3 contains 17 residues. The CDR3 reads CSARDGTRQTMNTEAFF. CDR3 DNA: TGCAGTGCTAGAGATGGGACTCGACAGACTATGAACACTGAAGCTTTCTTT.

This chain's CDR3 is CASSPRPRDEQYF. CDR3 DNA: TGCGCCAGCAGCCCCAGACCCAGGGACGAGCAGTACTTC. The V and J genes are TRBV4-1 and TRBJ2-7, with D maybe TRBD1 (5 bases). The CDR3 is made up of 13 amino acids. The V and J ends lost 4 bases and 5 bases respectively, with 12 bases between them. In germline, CDR1 is MGHRA, CDR2 YSYEKL.

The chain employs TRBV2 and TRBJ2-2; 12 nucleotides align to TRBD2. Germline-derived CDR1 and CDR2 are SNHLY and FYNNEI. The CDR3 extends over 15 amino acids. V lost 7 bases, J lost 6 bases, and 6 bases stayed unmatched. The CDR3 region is CASTRLAGDPGELFF. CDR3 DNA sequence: TGTGCCAGCACTAGACTAGCGGGGGACCCCGGGGAGCTGTTTTTT.

The CDR3, as DNA: TGCGCCAGCAGCTCAGGGGAGGGACAGGGCGTTCATGAGCAGTTCTTC. This sequence encodes CASSSGEGQGVHEQFF. The chain has TRBV5-1 and TRBJ2-1, with 9 bases aligning to TRBD1. This CDR3 has 16 amino acids. Germline V lookup: CDR1 SGHRS, CDR2 YFSETQ. J gave up 8 bases and V 3 bases, and 12 bases lay outside the gene matches. The variable domain in full, with the rest retrieved from reference TRBV5-1 and TRBJ2-1, is KAGVTQTPRYLIKTRGQQVTLSCSPISGHRSVSWYQQTPGQGLQFLFEYFSETQRNKGNFPGRFSGRQFSNSRSEMNVSTLELGDSALYLCASSSGEGQGVHEQFFGPGTRLTVL.

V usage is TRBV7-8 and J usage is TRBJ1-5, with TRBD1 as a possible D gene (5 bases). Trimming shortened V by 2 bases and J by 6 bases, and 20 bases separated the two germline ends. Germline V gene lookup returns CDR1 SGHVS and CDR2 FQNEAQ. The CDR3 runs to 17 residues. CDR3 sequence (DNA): TGTGCCAGCAGCTTATATGTAAGAGGGCAGGGACTTCAGCCCCAGCATTTT. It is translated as CASSLYVRGQGLQPQHF. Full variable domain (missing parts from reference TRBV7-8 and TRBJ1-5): GAGVSQSPRYKVAKRGQDVALRCDPISGHVSLFWYQQALGQGPEFLTYFQNEAQLDKSGLPSDRFFAERPEGSVSTLKIQRTQQEDSAVYLCASSLYVRGQGLQPQHFGDGTRLSIL.

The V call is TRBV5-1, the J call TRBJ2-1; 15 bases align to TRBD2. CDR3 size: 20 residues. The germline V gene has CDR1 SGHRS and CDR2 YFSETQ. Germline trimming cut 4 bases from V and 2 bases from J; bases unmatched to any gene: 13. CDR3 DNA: TGCGCCAGCAGCCCTGGACTAGCGGGAGGGCTTTCAAGCCCCTACAATGAGCAGTTCTTC. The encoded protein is CASSPGLAGGLSSPYNEQFF.

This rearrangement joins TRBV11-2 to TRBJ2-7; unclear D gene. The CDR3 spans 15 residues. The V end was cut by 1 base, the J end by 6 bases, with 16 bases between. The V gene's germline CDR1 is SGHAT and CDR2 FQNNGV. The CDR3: CASSLGGLVLGEQYF. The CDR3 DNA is TGTGCCAGCAGCTTAGGAGGTCTAGTCCTCGGCGAGCAGTACTTC.

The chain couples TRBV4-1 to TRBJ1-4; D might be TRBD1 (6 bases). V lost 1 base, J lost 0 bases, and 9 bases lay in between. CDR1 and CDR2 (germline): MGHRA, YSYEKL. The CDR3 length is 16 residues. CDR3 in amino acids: CASSQAGATTNEKLFF. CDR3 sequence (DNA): TGCGCCAGCAGCCAAGCAGGGGCCACAACTAATGAAAAACTGTTTTTT.

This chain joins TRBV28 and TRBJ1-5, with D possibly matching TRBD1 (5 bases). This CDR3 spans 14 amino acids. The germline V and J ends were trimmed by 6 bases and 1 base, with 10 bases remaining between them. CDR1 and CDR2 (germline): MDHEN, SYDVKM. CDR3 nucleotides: TGTGCCAGCAGAAACCGGGACAGCAATCAGCCCCAGCATTTT. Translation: CASRNRDSNQPQHF.

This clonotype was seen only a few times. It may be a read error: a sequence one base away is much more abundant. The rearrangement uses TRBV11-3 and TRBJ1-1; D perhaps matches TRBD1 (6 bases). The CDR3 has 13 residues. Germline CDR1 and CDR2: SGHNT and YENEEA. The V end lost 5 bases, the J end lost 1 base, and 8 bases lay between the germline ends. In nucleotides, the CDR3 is TGTGCCAGCAGCGTGACAGGGAACACTGAAGCTTTCTTT. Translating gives CASSVTGNTEAFF.

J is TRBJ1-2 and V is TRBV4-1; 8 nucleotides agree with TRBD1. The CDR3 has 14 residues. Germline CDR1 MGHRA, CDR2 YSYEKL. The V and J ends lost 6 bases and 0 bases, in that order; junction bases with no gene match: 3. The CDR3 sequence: CASSKDRANYGYTF. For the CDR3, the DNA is TGCGCCAGCAGTAAGGACAGGGCTAACTATGGCTACACCTTC.

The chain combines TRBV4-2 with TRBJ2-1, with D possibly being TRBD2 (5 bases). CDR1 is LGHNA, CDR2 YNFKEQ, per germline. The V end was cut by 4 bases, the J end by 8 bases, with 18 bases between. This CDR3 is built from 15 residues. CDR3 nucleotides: TGTGCCAGCAGCCCTTGGACCGAGACTAATGATGAGCAGTTCTTC. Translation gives CASSPWTETNDEQFF.

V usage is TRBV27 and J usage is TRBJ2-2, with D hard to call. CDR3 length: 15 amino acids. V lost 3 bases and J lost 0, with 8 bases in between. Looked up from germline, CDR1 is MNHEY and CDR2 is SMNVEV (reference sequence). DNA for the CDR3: TGTGCCAGCAGTTTTGTGTTCGCGAACACCGGGGAGCTGTTTTTT. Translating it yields CASSFVFANTGELFF.

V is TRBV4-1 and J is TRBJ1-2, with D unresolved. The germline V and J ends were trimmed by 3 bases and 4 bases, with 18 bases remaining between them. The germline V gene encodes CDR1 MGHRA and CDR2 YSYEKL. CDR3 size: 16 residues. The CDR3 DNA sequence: TGCGCCAGCAGCCACGAGGGAGGGTCGGGAGCCTATGGCTACACCTTC. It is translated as CASSHEGGSGAYGYTF.